The 16 T cell receptor beta chains given below trace back to one sample, sequenced in a study of beta chain features in type 1 diabetes. For these TCRs, the target antigens are not known. Study findings and constraints: In all four CD4+ subsets, TCRB CDR3 length was significantly, moderately reduced in type 1 diabetes.

Sequenced material consisted of expressed TCRB transcripts (all of the isolated RNA was reverse transcribed). Assay used: immunoSEQ multiplex PCR; TCRdb lists only in-frame clones, some missing. Of hundreds of thousands of clones detected, 13% appear once; the ten largest clones hold less than 0.025%. The sequenced sample was naive CD4+ T cells from blood. These receptors all come from a man aged 18 to 35 with type 1 diabetes.

This clone has more than one count but fewer than ten. The sample contains more than one DNA sequence encoding this CDR3. The chain employs TRBV18 and TRBJ1-2; 9 nucleotides agree with TRBD1. Germline V gives CDR1 KGHSH, CDR2 LQKENI. The CDR3 consists of 15 residues. Losses at the gene ends were 3 bases for V and 4 bases for J; bases not matched to a gene: 6. CDR3 in amino acids: CASSPPGQGSYGYTF. Written as DNA, the CDR3 is TGTGCCAGCTCACCGCCGGGACAGGGAAGCTATGGCTACACCTTC.

There are a few counts of this clone. V is TRBV7-9 and J is TRBJ2-5; D tentatively fits TRBD1 or TRBD2 (6 bases each). Per germline, CDR1 SEHNR and CDR2 FQNEAQ (reference sequence). V was trimmed by 0 bases and J by 5 bases, leaving 10 bases between them. The CDR3 is made up of 14 amino acids. In nucleotides, the CDR3 is TGTGCCAGCAGCTTAGCCGGGGGCAGGGAGACCCAGTACTTC. Protein sequence: CASSLAGGRETQYF.

The chain combines TRBV7-9 with TRBJ1-2, with 9 bases fitting TRBD1. Germline V gives CDR1 SEHNR, CDR2 FQNEAQ (reference sequence). The CDR3 has 16 residues. Unmatched junction bases numbered 11, after V lost 5 bases and J lost 4 bases. The CDR3 reads CASSLPGQGRGYGYTF. The CDR3 DNA reads as TGTGCCAGCAGCCTACCGGGACAGGGACGGGGCTATGGCTACACCTTC.

J is TRBJ1-1 and V is TRBV6-6; D unclear. CDR1 is MNHNY and CDR2 is SVGAGI in the germline V gene (reference sequence). The V end was cut by 0 bases, the J end by 6 bases, with 11 bases between. The CDR3 has 14 amino acids. Here the CDR3 DNA reads TGTGCCAGCAGTTACTCGTCGGTGGTGTCTGAAGCTTTCTTT. It codes for CASSYSSVVSEAFF.

The chain links TRBV7-3 to TRBJ2-3; 7 nucleotides agree with TRBD2. The CDR3 is 14 residues long. J gave up 2 bases and V 3 bases, and 2 bases lay outside the gene matches. The germline V gene has CDR1 SGHTA and CDR2 FQGTGA. Here the CDR3 reads CASSLSGITDTQYF. The DNA for the CDR3 is TGTGCCAGCAGCTTGAGCGGGATCACAGATACGCAGTATTTT. Full variable domain (rest looked up from reference TRBV7-3 and TRBJ2-3): GAGVSQTPSNKVTEKGKYVELRCDPISGHTALYWYRQSLGQGPEFLIYFQGTGAADDSGLPNDRFFAVRPEGSVSTLKIQRTERGDSAVYLCASSLSGITDTQYFGPGTRLTVL.

This chain links TRBV18 with TRBJ2-7; either TRBD1 or TRBD2 may fit D (7 bases each). CDR3 length equals 16 residues. CDR1 and CDR2 (germline): KGHSH, LQKENI. V was cut by 2 bases and J by 0 bases, with 14 bases left in between. CDR3 sequence: CASSPSGTVDSYEQYF. The CDR3 DNA reads as TGTGCCAGCTCACCAAGCGGGACAGTGGACTCCTACGAGCAGTACTTC.

This chain connects TRBV7-2 to TRBJ2-3, with 7 bases identical to TRBD1. V shed 6 bases, J shed 4 bases, and the junction held 10 bases outside the gene matches. The germline V gene encodes CDR1 SGHTA and CDR2 FQGNSA. This CDR3 is built from 15 residues. The CDR3, as DNA: TGTGCCAGCAGATACAGGACAGGTCGGGCAGATACGCAGTATTTT. Translation gives CASRYRTGRADTQYF. Full variable domain (missing parts from reference TRBV7-2 and TRBJ2-3): GAGVSQSPSNKVTEKGKDVELRCDPISGHTALYWYRQSLGQGLEFLIYFQGNSAPDKSGLPSDRFSAERTGGSVSTLTIQRTQQEDSAVYLCASRYRTGRADTQYFGPGTRLTVL.

This clone showed up just a few times. V gene TRBV13 combines with J gene TRBJ2-1; a possible D gene is TRBD1 (6 bases). V lost 3 bases and J lost 6, with 21 bases in between. Germline V lookup: CDR1 PRHDT, CDR2 FYEKMQ (reference sequence). CDR3 length equals 17 residues. The CDR3 DNA follows: TGTGCCAGCAGCTTTGCCCCAGGGGCCCCTGGGTCCAATGAGCAGTTCTTC. Translated, it gives CASSFAPGAPGSNEQFF.

The rearrangement joins TRBV7-9 to TRBJ2-1; D possibly uses TRBD1 or TRBD2 (5 bases each). The ends were cut back, 7 bases at V and 5 bases at J, with 21 bases in the middle. The CDR3 covers 16 residues. Germline V lookup: CDR1 SEHNR, CDR2 FQNEAQ (reference sequence). The CDR3 here is CASTAAGTRPHNEQFF. The DNA for the CDR3 is TGTGCCAGCACCGCTGCCGGGACCCGACCTCACAATGAGCAGTTCTTC.

The gene calls are TRBV7-8 and TRBJ1-2; D is undetermined. This CDR3 has 14 amino acids. The V gene's germline CDR1 is SGHVS and CDR2 FQNEAQ. With 5 bases removed from V and 8 bases from J, the gap between germline ends came to 18 bases. The CDR3: CASSGGSRSYGYTF. CDR3 DNA sequence: TGTGCCAGCAGCGGAGGGAGCAGGTCCTACGGCTACACCTTC.

The chain joins TRBV5-1 to TRBJ2-1; 11 nucleotides line up with TRBD2. Germline V gives CDR1 SGHRS, CDR2 YFSETQ. V shed 4 bases and J 4 bases; nucleotides not matched to a gene: 4. The CDR3 runs 15 residues. This chain's CDR3 is CASSGTSGLYNEQFF. The CDR3 bases are TGCGCCAGCAGCGGGACTAGCGGCCTTTACAATGAGCAGTTCTTC.

The V call is TRBV6-6, the J call TRBJ1-2; TRBD1 matches 8 bases. The CDR3 has 15 amino acids. V lost 3 bases and J lost 3; bases outside the gene matches: 6. CDR1 and CDR2 from the germline V gene are MNHNY and SVGAGI (reference sequence). The CDR3: CASSYTDRADYGYTF. The CDR3 DNA reads as TGTGCCAGCAGTTATACGGACAGGGCCGACTATGGCTACACCTTC.

V usage is TRBV19 and J usage is TRBJ2-1; 7 bases map to TRBD2. The CDR3 has 14 residues. The junction had 8 bases not matched to a gene; V was cut back by 7 bases and J by 5 bases. Germline assignment: CDR1 LNHDA and CDR2 SQIVND (reference sequence). Written as DNA, the CDR3 is TGTGCCAGTATCGGGCTAGCGGACAACAATGAGCAGTTCTTC. It is translated as CASIGLADNNEQFF.

This clone was observed a few times. The chain has TRBV9 and TRBJ1-6; maybe TRBD1 (5 bases). This CDR3 has 18 amino acids. Trimming removed 4 bases at V and 0 bases at J, with 17 bases between. CDR1 and CDR2 from the germline V gene are SGDLS and YYNGEE. The CDR3 coding sequence is TGTGCCAGCAGCCTTACGTCGGGGCGGTTCTCCTATAATTCACCCCTCCACTTT. Amino acids: CASSLTSGRFSYNSPLHF.

The V call is TRBV30, the J call TRBJ1-1; 9 bases are a match to TRBD1. Germline CDR1 GTSNPN, CDR2 SVGIG (reference sequence). The CDR3 runs to 15 residues. V was clipped by 1 base and J by 7 bases; unmatched bases: 10. CDR3 amino acids: CAWSEVQGAFGEAFF. DNA for the CDR3: TGTGCCTGGAGTGAAGTACAGGGGGCCTTCGGTGAAGCTTTCTTT. The full variable domain, completed using reference TRBV30 and TRBJ1-1, is SQTIHQWPATLVQPVGSPLSLECTVEGTSNPNLYWYRQAAGRGLQLLFYSVGIGQISSEVPQNLSASRPQDRQFILSSKKLLLSDSGFYLCAWSEVQGAFGEAFFGQGTRLTVV.

This clone has a handful of counts. The gene calls are TRBV18 and TRBJ2-3; D is perhaps TRBD2 (6 bases). Germline lookup yields CDR1 KGHSH and CDR2 LQKENI. This CDR3 region has 18 residues. Trimming shortened V by 4 bases and J by 4 bases, and 24 bases separated the two germline ends. The CDR3 protein is CASSLNAGLEWEADTQYF. For the CDR3, the DNA is TGTGCCAGCTCACTCAACGCGGGCCTAGAGTGGGAGGCAGATACGCAGTATTTT. Variable domain in full (rest from reference TRBV18 and TRBJ2-3): NAGVMQNPRHLVRRRGQEARLRCSPMKGHSHVYWYRQLPEEGLKFMVYLQKENIIDESGMPKERFSAEFPKEGPSILRIQQVVRGDSAAYFCASSLNAGLEWEADTQYFGPGTRLTVL.